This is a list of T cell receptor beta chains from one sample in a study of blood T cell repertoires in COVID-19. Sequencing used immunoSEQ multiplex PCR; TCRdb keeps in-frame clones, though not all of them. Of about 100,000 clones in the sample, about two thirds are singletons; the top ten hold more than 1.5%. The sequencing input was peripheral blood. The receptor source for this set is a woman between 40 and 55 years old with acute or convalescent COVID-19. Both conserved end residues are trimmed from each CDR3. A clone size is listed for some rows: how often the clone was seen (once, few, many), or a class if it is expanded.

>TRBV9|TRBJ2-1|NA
ASSPQGSASSYNEQF
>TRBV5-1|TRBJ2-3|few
ASSLVLTDTQY
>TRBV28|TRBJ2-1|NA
ASKGGPNNEQF
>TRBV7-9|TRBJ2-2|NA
ASRPQGSGELF
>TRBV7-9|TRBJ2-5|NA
ASSQGLGGETQY
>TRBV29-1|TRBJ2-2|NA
SVEEHRATGELF
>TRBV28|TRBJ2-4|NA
ASSLLGQNQY
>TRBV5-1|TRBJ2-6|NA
ASSLGLAGAGSGANVLT
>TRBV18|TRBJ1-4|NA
ASSPGQVEKLF
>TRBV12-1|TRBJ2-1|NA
ASSGQGDLSYNEQF
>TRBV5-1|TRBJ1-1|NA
ASSLAGDTTEAF
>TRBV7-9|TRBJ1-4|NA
ASSSTGTNEKLF
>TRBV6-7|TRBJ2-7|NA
ASSYSISPWTVGYEQY
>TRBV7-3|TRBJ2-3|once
ASSLGGKDTQY
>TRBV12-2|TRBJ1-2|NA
ASRLIGGQGRVGYT
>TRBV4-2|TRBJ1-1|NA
ASSQDRISTEAF
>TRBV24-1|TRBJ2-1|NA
ATSRGSSNEQF
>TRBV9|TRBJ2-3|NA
ASSVAGLAGAGDTQY
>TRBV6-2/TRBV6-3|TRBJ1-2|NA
ASSPTGPSGYT
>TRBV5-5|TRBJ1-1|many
ASSRQGGNTEAF
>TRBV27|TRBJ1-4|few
ASSRTGSYEGLF
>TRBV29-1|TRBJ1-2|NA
SVAGSGGGYGYT
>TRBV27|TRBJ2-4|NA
AVGQGGNIQY
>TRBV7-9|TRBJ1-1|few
ASSPTGETEAF
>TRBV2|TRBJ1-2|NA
ASSEDLEPGDGYT
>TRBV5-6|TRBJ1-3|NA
ASSLPGSSGNTIY
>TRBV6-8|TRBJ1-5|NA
ASSNRDKRGDQPQH
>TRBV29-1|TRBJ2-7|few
SAADRGGYEQY
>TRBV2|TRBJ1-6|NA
ASSMTVPNSPLH
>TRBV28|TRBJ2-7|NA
ASRAGTGRREQY
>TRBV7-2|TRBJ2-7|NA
ASSLGRGSYEQY
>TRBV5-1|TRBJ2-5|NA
ASSPGQGAETQY
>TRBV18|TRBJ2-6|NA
ASSTDGSASGANVLT
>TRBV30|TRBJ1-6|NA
AWSVDRGSPLH
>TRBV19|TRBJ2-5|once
ASTAGGSSETQY
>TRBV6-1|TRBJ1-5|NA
ASSEESGYQPQH
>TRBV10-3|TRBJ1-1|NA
AIRSPGAVNTEAF
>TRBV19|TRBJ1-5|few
ASSTHDRYYSNQPQH
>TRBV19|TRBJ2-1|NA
ASRKYSNYNEQF
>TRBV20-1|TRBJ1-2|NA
SASPGQGWGYT
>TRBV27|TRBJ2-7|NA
ASSTGYHEQY
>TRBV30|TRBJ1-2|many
AWRDRDRGGYT
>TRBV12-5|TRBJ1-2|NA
ASGLSSGESYGYT
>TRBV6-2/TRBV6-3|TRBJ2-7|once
ASSPRAGGLRD
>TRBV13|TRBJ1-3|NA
ASSLYQDGAFGNTIY
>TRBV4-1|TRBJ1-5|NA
ASSPGQTNSNQPQH
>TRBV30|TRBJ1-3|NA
AWRLQGSGNTIY
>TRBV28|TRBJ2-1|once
ASRGQGPAEQF
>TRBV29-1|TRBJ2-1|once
STRQGRDEQF
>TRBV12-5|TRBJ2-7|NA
ASGVTSAGAYEQY
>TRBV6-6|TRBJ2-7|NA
ASSVGTIVYEQY
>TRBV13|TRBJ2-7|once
ASSLGSTGTAYEQY
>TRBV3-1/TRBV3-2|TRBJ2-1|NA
ASSRAGGLAENEQF
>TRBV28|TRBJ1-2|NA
ASSSTNVNYGYT
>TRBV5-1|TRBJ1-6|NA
ASRSTEFGTANSPLH
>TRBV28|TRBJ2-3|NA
ASSSGQAGTDTQY
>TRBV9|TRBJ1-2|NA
ASRGEGRNYGYT
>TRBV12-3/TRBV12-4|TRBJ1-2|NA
ASSDRGARGYT
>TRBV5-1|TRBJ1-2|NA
ASSSLGGSYGYT
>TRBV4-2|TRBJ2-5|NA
ASSQVPPIAGGPEETQY